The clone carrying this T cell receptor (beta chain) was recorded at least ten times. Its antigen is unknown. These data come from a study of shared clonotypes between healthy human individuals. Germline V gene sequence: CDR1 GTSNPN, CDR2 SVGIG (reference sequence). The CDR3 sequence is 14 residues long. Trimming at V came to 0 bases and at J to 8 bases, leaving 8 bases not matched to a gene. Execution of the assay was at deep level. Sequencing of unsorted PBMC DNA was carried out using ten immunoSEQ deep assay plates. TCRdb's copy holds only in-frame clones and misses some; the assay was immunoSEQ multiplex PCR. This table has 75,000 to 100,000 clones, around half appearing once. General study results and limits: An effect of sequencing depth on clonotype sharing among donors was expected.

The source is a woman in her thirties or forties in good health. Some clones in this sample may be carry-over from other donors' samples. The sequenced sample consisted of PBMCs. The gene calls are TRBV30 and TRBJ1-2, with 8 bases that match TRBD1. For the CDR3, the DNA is TGTGCCTGGAGTGTAGGGCAGGGGGCACGGGGCTACACCTTC. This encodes CAWSVGQGARGYTF.